Shown below are 26 T cell receptor beta chains from a single sample sequenced in a study of T cell responses to AZD1222 COVID-19 vaccine. Sequencing used immunoSEQ multiplex PCR; TCRdb keeps in-frame clones, though not all of them. The sample comprises 150,000 to 200,000 clones, around 94% of which are singletons, and 0.7% to 0.9% rests with the top ten. This sample comprised peripheral blood, obtained on day 0 of AZD1222 vaccination. Receptors originate from an adult in good health.

This rearrangement joins TRBV30 to TRBJ1-1; D gene uncertain. The CDR3 consists of 15 residues. Germline lookup yields CDR1 GTSNPN and CDR2 SVGIG (reference sequence). Trimming removed 1 base at V and 1 base at J, with 13 bases between. CDR3 sequence reads: CAWSDYPQENTEAFF. In DNA, the CDR3 is TGTGCCTGGAGTGATTACCCCCAGGAGAACACTGAAGCTTTCTTT.

CDR3 DNA sequence: TGTGCCAGCAGTTCGACGGGTTCCGGAAACACCATATATTTT. Its protein is CASSSTGSGNTIYF. V is TRBV6-5 and J is TRBJ1-3, with D hard to call. The CDR3 is 14 residues long. Looked up from germline, CDR1 is MNHEY and CDR2 is SVGAGI. Deletions cut 4 bases from V and 4 bases from J, with 11 bases between.

The chain recombines TRBV9 with TRBJ1-1; no clear D. Trimming removed 4 bases from V and 0 bases from J, with 10 bases in between. This CDR3 has 14 amino acids. Germline values: CDR1 SGDLS, CDR2 YYNGEE. The CDR3 DNA is TGTGCCAGCAGCCCCAGCGGGGTGAACACTGAAGCTTTCTTT. Translated, it gives CASSPSGVNTEAFF.

The chain employs TRBV18 and TRBJ2-3; D not certain. Trimming removed 4 bases from V and 3 bases from J, with 8 bases in between. The CDR3 contains 13 residues. The V gene's germline CDR1 is KGHSH and CDR2 LQKENI. The DNA of the CDR3 is TGTGCCAGCTCACGCCCAGGTACAGATACGCAGTATTTT. It yields the protein CASSRPGTDTQYF.

This chain connects TRBV30 to TRBJ1-6, with D hard to call. Looked up from germline, CDR1 is GTSNPN and CDR2 is SVGIG (reference sequence). Trimming removed 5 bases at V and 6 bases at J, with 11 bases between. The CDR3 length is 13 residues. CDR3 loop: CAWEVATNSPLHF. CDR3 sequence (DNA): TGTGCCTGGGAGGTCGCCACTAATTCACCCCTCCACTTT.

This chain links TRBV7-2 with TRBJ2-5; D gene ambiguous. This CDR3 comprises 14 residues. V was shortened by 2 bases and J by 1 base, with 8 bases between the two germline ends. From germline, CDR1 is SGHTA and CDR2 FQGNSA. The CDR3 region is CASSLFYSQETQYF. CDR3 coding DNA: TGTGCCAGCAGCTTATTTTACAGCCAAGAGACCCAGTACTTC.

The genes are TRBV5-1 and TRBJ2-3; 13 bases agree with TRBD2. The CDR3 spans 18 residues. In germline, CDR1 is SGHRS, CDR2 YFSETQ. The trim removed 4 bases at V and 5 bases at J, leaving 13 bases unmatched. This chain's CDR3 is CASSPYMTSGGNIDTQYF. The CDR3 nucleotides are TGCGCCAGCAGCCCTTACATGACTAGCGGGGGGAATATAGATACGCAGTATTTT.

The chain uses TRBV2 and TRBJ2-5, with D unresolved. Trimming pared 2 bases from V and 3 bases from J, leaving 1 base between. Germline V CDR1 and CDR2: SNHLY, FYNNEI. The CDR3 contains 11 residues. In DNA, the CDR3 is TGTGCCAGCAGTGAAAAAGAGACCCAGTACTTC. It is translated as CASSEKETQYF.

This sequence joins TRBV18 and TRBJ2-2; D is uncertain. This CDR3 comprises 13 residues. V lost 1 base to trimming and J lost 5 bases, with 5 bases between them. CDR1 is KGHSH and CDR2 is LQKENI in the germline V gene. The CDR3 is CASSPQATGELFF. CDR3 nucleotide sequence: TGTGCCAGCTCACCACAGGCGACCGGGGAGCTGTTTTTT.

The chain has TRBV19 and TRBJ1-1, with D maybe TRBD1 (6 bases). Germline CDR1 LNHDA, CDR2 SQIVND (reference sequence). CDR3 length equals 12 residues. V was shortened by 5 bases and J by 7 bases, with 11 bases between the two germline ends. The CDR3 protein is CASSLRGREAFF. CDR3 coding DNA: TGTGCCAGTAGTCTCAGGGGACGTGAAGCTTTCTTT.

J is TRBJ2-5 and V is TRBV28; D might be TRBD1 (5 bases). CDR3 size: 14 residues. Germline V gene data show CDR1 as MDHEN and CDR2 as SYDVKM. The ends were cut back, 1 base at V and 7 bases at J, with 13 bases in the middle. CDR3 DNA: TGTGCCAGCAGTTTATATCGCAGGGTATGGACCCAGTACTTC. Its translation is CASSLYRRVWTQYF.

J is TRBJ1-2 and V is TRBV30; the match to TRBD1 covers 9 bases. Trimming at V came to 1 base and at J to 8 bases, leaving 11 bases not matched to a gene. This CDR3 is built from 15 residues. From germline, CDR1 is GTSNPN and CDR2 SVGIG (reference sequence). CDR3 DNA: TGTGCCTGGAGTGAGGGGACAGGGCCTTCGGGCGGCTACACCTTC. It codes for CAWSEGTGPSGGYTF. Using reference TRBV30 and TRBJ1-2 for the parts outside the CDR3, the full variable domain is SQTIHQWPATLVQPVGSPLSLECTVEGTSNPNLYWYRQAAGRGLQLLFYSVGIGQISSEVPQNLSASRPQDRQFILSSKKLLLSDSGFYLCAWSEGTGPSGGYTFGSGTRLTVV.

The chain is built from TRBV7-2 and TRBJ2-7, with 10 bases that match TRBD1. This CDR3 contains 15 residues. Germline V gene data show CDR1 as SGHTA and CDR2 as FQGNSA. V dropped 5 bases and J dropped 4; count of bases not matched to a gene: 8. The CDR3 spells CASSAVGTGAYEQYF. The CDR3 nucleotides are TGTGCCAGCAGCGCCGTAGGGACAGGGGCGTACGAGCAGTACTTC.

This clone showed up just a few times. This chain links TRBV4-1 with TRBJ1-4; no reliable D call. The V gene's germline CDR1 is MGHRA and CDR2 YSYEKL. V lost 5 bases and J lost 0, with 13 bases in between. The CDR3 has 16 amino acids. CDR3 amino acids: CASSLKGRPTNEKLFF. The CDR3 coding sequence is TGCGCCAGCAGCTTGAAAGGACGGCCAACTAATGAAAAACTGTTTTTT.

The chain employs TRBV7-3 and TRBJ2-3, with TRBD2 identical over 8 bases. Germline assignment: CDR1 SGHTA and CDR2 FQGTGA. The CDR3 loop spans 15 amino acids. The V segment lost 4 bases and the J segment 1 base; nucleotides outside the gene matches: 4. The CDR3 DNA sequence: TGTGCCAGCAGCTCTCTAGCGGGTGGCACAGATACGCAGTATTTT. Translated: CASSSLAGGTDTQYF.

The chain employs TRBV14 and TRBJ1-1, with no clear D. Germline assignment: CDR1 SGHDN and CDR2 FVKESK. The V gene lost 0 bases and the J gene lost 4 bases, with 12 bases spanning the gap. CDR3 length equals 15 residues. The CDR3 DNA reads TGTGCCAGCAGCCAAGAGGGGTACGTTCTCACTGAAGCTTTCTTT. Amino acids: CASSQEGYVLTEAFF.

The V and J genes are TRBV2 and TRBJ2-3; D not resolved. The CDR3 contains 14 residues. The germline gives CDR1 SNHLY, CDR2 FYNNEI. V was cut by 7 bases and J by 1 base, with 12 bases left in between. CDR3 sequence reads: CASTRLLRTDTQYF. The CDR3 coding sequence is TGTGCCAGCACTCGTCTCCTCCGCACAGATACGCAGTATTTT.

V is TRBV7-9 and J is TRBJ1-2, with D tentatively TRBD1 (6 bases). The CDR3 is 15 amino acids. In germline, CDR1 is SEHNR, CDR2 FQNEAQ (reference sequence). The germline V and J ends were trimmed by 3 bases and 5 bases, with 16 bases remaining between them. CDR3 region: CASSLGNRQEYGYTF. The CDR3 DNA sequence: TGTGCCAGCAGCTTGGGGAACCGACAGGAATATGGCTACACCTTC.

This sequence joins TRBV11-3 and TRBJ1-2; 8 bases fit TRBD1. CDR1 SGHNT and CDR2 YENEEA come from the germline V gene. V was clipped by 5 bases and J by 4 bases; unmatched bases: 6. CDR3 length equals 14 residues. CDR3 DNA: TGTGCCAGCAGCCATAGACAGGGGTTCTATGGCTACACCTTC. It specifies CASSHRQGFYGYTF.

The CDR3 spells CASRLNGNTIYF. The CDR3 DNA follows: TGTGCCAGCAGACTTAATGGAAACACCATATATTTT. V gene TRBV12-3 or TRBV12-4 combines with J gene TRBJ1-3; no firm D call. Trimming shortened V by 6 bases and J by 3 bases, and 6 bases separated the two germline ends. CDR3 length: 12 amino acids.

The V and J genes are TRBV5-1 and TRBJ1-2; D is unresolved. Germline V gives CDR1 SGHRS, CDR2 YFSETQ. The V and J ends lost 0 bases and 8 bases respectively, with 11 bases between them. The CDR3 has 13 residues. The CDR3 loop is CASSLVVEEGYTF. In nucleotides, the CDR3 is TGCGCCAGCAGCTTGGTAGTCGAAGAGGGCTACACCTTC.

V gene TRBV2 combines with J gene TRBJ2-4; TRBD2 matches 7 bases. J was trimmed by 9 bases and V by 5 bases; bases with no gene match: 7. The CDR3 contains 13 residues. Germline V lookup: CDR1 SNHLY, CDR2 FYNNEI. CDR3 in amino acids: CASSRQRGSIQYF. The CDR3 DNA is TGTGCCAGCAGTCGCCAGCGGGGCAGCATTCAGTACTTC.

This clone was seen a handful of times. This chain links TRBV11-1 with TRBJ1-1; D ambiguous. The CDR3 spans 12 residues. V lost 8 bases, J lost 2 bases, and 9 bases lay in between. The germline CDR1 and CDR2 sequences are SGHAT and FQDESV (reference sequence). CDR3 in amino acids: CASGSFNTEAFF. CDR3 nucleotide sequence: TGTGCCAGCGGCAGTTTTAACACTGAAGCTTTCTTT.

The chain carries TRBV19 and TRBJ2-7, with 10 bases lining up with TRBD2. J lost 2 bases, V lost 1 base, and 11 bases had no gene match. The CDR3 consists of 18 residues. Germline lookup yields CDR1 LNHDA and CDR2 SQIVND (reference sequence). CDR3 bases: TGTGCCAGTAGTATAGCAGTCCCGGTAGCGGGGGGTACCTACGAGCAGTACTTC. Amino acids: CASSIAVPVAGGTYEQYF.

The chain has TRBV18 and TRBJ1-5; perhaps TRBD1 as D (5 bases). The CDR3 runs 15 residues. CDR1 and CDR2 from the germline V gene are KGHSH and LQKENI. The V end was cut by 4 bases, the J end by 4 bases, with 14 bases between. This CDR3 is CASSQAQGSNQPQHF. The CDR3, as DNA: TGTGCCAGCTCACAAGCGCAGGGTTCTAATCAGCCCCAGCATTTT.

The chain employs TRBV6-5 and TRBJ1-6; D unclear. The CDR3 extends over 13 amino acids. The V end was cut by 7 bases, the J end by 10 bases, with 14 bases between. The germline gives CDR1 MNHEY, CDR2 SVGAGI. DNA for the CDR3: TGTGCCAGCAAGGAGGGATTTCGGTCACCCCTCCACTTT. Amino acid sequence: CASKEGFRSPLHF.